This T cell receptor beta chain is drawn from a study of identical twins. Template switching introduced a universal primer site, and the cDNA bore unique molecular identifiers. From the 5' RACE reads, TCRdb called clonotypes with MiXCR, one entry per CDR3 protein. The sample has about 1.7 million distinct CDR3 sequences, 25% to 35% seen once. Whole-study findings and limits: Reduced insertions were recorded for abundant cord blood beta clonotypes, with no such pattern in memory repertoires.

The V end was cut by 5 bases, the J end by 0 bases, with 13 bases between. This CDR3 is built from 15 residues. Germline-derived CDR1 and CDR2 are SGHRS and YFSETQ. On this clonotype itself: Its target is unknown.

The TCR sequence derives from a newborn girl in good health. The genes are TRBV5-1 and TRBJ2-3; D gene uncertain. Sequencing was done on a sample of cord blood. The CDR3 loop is CASREGNPSTDTQYF. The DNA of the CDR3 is TGCGCCAGCAGGGAAGGTAATCCTAGCACAGATACGCAGTATTTT.